The 13 T cell receptor beta chains below all came from one sample that was sequenced in a study of cytomegalovirus exposure and HLA in healthy donors (dated by TCRdb to about 2017). The library was generated by the immunoSEQ multiplex PCR assay. For the multiplex PCR, a mixture combining 60 forward primers for TCR Vbeta segments and 13 reverse primers for TCR Jbeta segments was used. TCRdb obtained this table from immuneACCESS and retained in-frame rearrangements with V and J assigned. These tables miss some clones; where compared with another copy, unresolved V genes account for less than half of the shortfall, and the remainder is unexplained. The sample contains roughly 230,000 clones, around 80% of them found a single time. About 0.5% of the sample comes from the top ten. Specimen: PBMCs. These receptors all stem from a boy younger than 18 in good health and CMV-seronegative.

The chain uses TRBV11-2 and TRBJ2-2; no definite D call. The germline V and J ends were trimmed by 5 bases and 6 bases, with 7 bases remaining between them. Germline loops: CDR1 SGHAT, CDR2 FQNNGV. This CDR3 is built from 12 residues. CDR3 residues: CASSPLSGELFF. CDR3 in DNA: TGTGCCAGCAGCCCCCTGTCCGGGGAGCTGTTTTTT.

The rearrangement uses TRBV18 and TRBJ2-7, with 10 bases lining up with TRBD2. After removal of 3 bases from V and 6 bases from J, the junction contained 8 bases not matched to a gene. Germline lookup yields CDR1 KGHSH and CDR2 LQKENI. CDR3 size: 15 residues. CDR3 loop: CASSPALAGEPEQYF. In nucleotides, the CDR3 is TGTGCCAGCTCACCGGCCCTAGCGGGAGAACCCGAGCAGTACTTC.

The gene calls are TRBV5-1 and TRBJ2-7, with 10 bases lining up with TRBD2. The trim removed 1 base at V and 9 bases at J, leaving 16 bases unmatched. Germline loops: CDR1 SGHRS, CDR2 YFSETQ. The length of the CDR3 is 17 residues. CDR3 nucleotides: TGCGCCAGCAGCTTGAGAGGGGCAGCGGGGGGGCCTTCTCTGCAGTACTTC. As protein: CASSLRGAAGGPSLQYF. Complete variable domain (other parts from reference TRBV5-1 and TRBJ2-7): KAGVTQTPRYLIKTRGQQVTLSCSPISGHRSVSWYQQTPGQGLQFLFEYFSETQRNKGNFPGRFSGRQFSNSRSEMNVSTLELGDSALYLCASSLRGAAGGPSLQYFGPGTRLTVT.

This clone was detected a few times. V and J are TRBV19 and TRBJ1-2, with 10 bases matching TRBD1. V shed 4 bases, J shed 3 bases, and the junction held 14 bases outside the gene matches. Germline loops: CDR1 LNHDA, CDR2 SQIVND (reference sequence). The CDR3 consists of 18 residues. This CDR3 reads CASSRSRTGGHWDYGYTF. CDR3 bases: TGTGCCAGTAGTAGAAGCCGGACAGGGGGTCACTGGGACTATGGCTACACCTTC. The full variable domain, its missing parts supplied by reference TRBV19 and TRBJ1-2, is DGGITQSPKYLFRKEGQNVTLSCEQNLNHDAMYWYRQDPGQGLRLIYYSQIVNDFQKGDIAEGYSVSREKKESFPLTVTSAQKNPTAFYLCASSRSRTGGHWDYGYTFGSGTRLTVV.

This sequence joins TRBV2 and TRBJ1-3; D gene ambiguous. The CDR3 has 13 residues. V was clipped by 3 bases and J by 3 bases, with 6 bases between them. Germline CDR1 is SNHLY and CDR2 is FYNNEI. CDR3 in DNA: TGTGCCAGCAGTGATATTAATGGAAACACCATATATTTT. Translation: CASSDINGNTIYF.

This clone was found a few times. V and J are TRBV11-1 and TRBJ2-3; 8 bases match TRBD2. The CDR3 sequence is 16 residues long. The ends lost 2 bases at V and 1 base at J; junction bases unmatched: 5. The V gene's germline CDR1 is SGHAT and CDR2 FQDESV (reference sequence). CDR3 DNA sequence: TGTGCCAGCAGCTTAAGGAGCGGGGGACGCACAGATACGCAGTATTTT. Protein product: CASSLRSGGRTDTQYF.

This clone was counted a few times. This rearrangement joins TRBV6-5 to TRBJ2-3, with 11 nucleotides matching TRBD2. V trimming: 6 bases; J trimming: 1 base; junction bases outside the gene matches: 3. The CDR3 is 15 amino acids. Germline V lookup: CDR1 MNHEY, CDR2 SVGAGI. CDR3 protein: CASRMGLAGTDTQYF. CDR3 in DNA: TGTGCCAGCAGGATGGGACTAGCGGGCACAGATACGCAGTATTTT.

This clone was seen only a few times. The identical CDR3 is also encoded by other nucleotide sequences in the sample. The V gene is TRBV6-4, the J gene TRBJ2-3; 10 positions match TRBD2. CDR3 length: 18 residues. The junction had 6 bases not matched to a gene; V was cut back by 0 bases and J by 0 bases. From germline, CDR1 is MRHNA and CDR2 SNTAGT. As DNA, the CDR3 is TGTGCCAGCAGTGACTCGAATATAGCGGGAGGCAGCACAGATACGCAGTATTTT. It codes for CASSDSNIAGGSTDTQYF.

V and J are TRBV30 and TRBJ1-2; 7 bases fit TRBD1. The V and J ends lost 1 base and 6 bases, in that order; junction bases with no gene match: 8. This CDR3 region has 14 residues. Looked up from germline, CDR1 is GTSNPN and CDR2 is SVGIG (reference sequence). Here the CDR3 DNA reads TGTGCCTGGAGTGGAGACAGGGAAAGTCATGGCTACACCTTC. Translated, it gives CAWSGDRESHGYTF. The variable domain in full, with the rest retrieved from reference TRBV30 and TRBJ1-2, is SQTIHQWPATLVQPVGSPLSLECTVEGTSNPNLYWYRQAAGRGLQLLFYSVGIGQISSEVPQNLSASRPQDRQFILSSKKLLLSDSGFYLCAWSGDRESHGYTFGSGTRLTVV.

This chain links TRBV25-1 with TRBJ1-2; 8 bases are shared with TRBD1. V lost 2 bases, J lost 7 bases, and 12 bases stayed unmatched. The length of the CDR3 is 16 residues. CDR1 is MGHDK, CDR2 SYGVNS, per germline. The CDR3 DNA follows: TGTGCCAGCAGTGAAAACCGGTGGGCAGGGGGCAGTGGCTACACCTTC. It translates to CASSENRWAGGSGYTF.

Of note for this clone: This sample includes further DNA sequences coding for the same CDR3. This chain uses TRBV19 with TRBJ1-1; D not certain. CDR1 and CDR2 from the germline V gene are LNHDA and SQIVND (reference sequence). The CDR3 extends over 13 amino acids. V lost 1 base to trimming and J lost 3 bases, with 6 bases between them. CDR3 region: CASSIARDTEAFF. CDR3 in DNA: TGTGCCAGTAGTATAGCTCGGGACACTGAAGCTTTCTTT.

This clone was recorded a few times. The CDR3 DNA is TGTGCCAGCAGCATGTCCCTCACAGATACGCAGTATTTT. Translation gives CASSMSLTDTQYF. This sequence joins TRBV11-3 and TRBJ2-3; the D is unclear. V lost 5 bases to trimming and J lost 2 bases, with 8 bases between them. CDR3 length: 13 residues. Germline V CDR1 and CDR2: SGHNT, YENEEA. The entire variable domain, with the rest obtained from reference TRBV11-3 and TRBJ2-3, is as follows: EAGVVQSPRYKIIEKKQPVAFWCNPISGHNTLYWYLQNLGQGPELLIRYENEEAVDDSQLPKDRFSAERLKGVDSTLKIQPAELGDSAVYLCASSMSLTDTQYFGPGTRLTVL.

The chain uses TRBV11-3 and TRBJ1-1; the D is unclear. Trimming cost V 1 base and J 0 bases, with 9 bases left between them. The CDR3 contains 15 residues. Germline-derived CDR1 and CDR2 are SGHNT and YENEEA. The CDR3 DNA sequence: TGTGCCAGCAGCTTAGGAGGCAGAATGAACACTGAAGCTTTCTTT. Translating it yields CASSLGGRMNTEAFF.